Listed below are T cell receptor beta chains from one sample, sequenced in a study of vaccination and CD4 T cells after COVID-19. Their recognized antigens are unknown. MiXCR was run by TCRdb on the PCR reads, yielding one entry per CDR3 protein. The table lists tens of thousands of distinct CDR3 sequences, roughly two fifths of them singletons. This sample comprised CD4+ T cells from blood, cultured in vitro, obtained about 7 months after SARS-CoV-2 vaccination. Receptors were obtained from a human donor who had recovered from COVID-19. CDR3s include the opening cysteine and the closing phenylalanine or tryptophan. A D gene is named only where the DNA matches it firmly. For some rows the clone size is stated as once, few or many, or as a class when expanded; others skip it.

J gene: TRBJ2-7; CDR3 length: 13; D gene: -; V gene: TRBV6-1; clone size: few; CDR3 protein: CASRSGGQYEQYF
J gene: TRBJ2-5; CDR3 length: 16; D gene: -; V gene: TRBV7-9; clone size: few; CDR3 protein: CASSLNLGWGQETQYF
J gene: TRBJ2-6; CDR3 length: 18; D gene: TRBD2; V gene: TRBV6-1; clone size: few; CDR3 protein: CASSNTLAGHSGANVLTF
J gene: TRBJ2-3; CDR3 length: 15; D gene: -; V gene: TRBV7-6; clone size: few; CDR3 protein: CASSWTSSSTDTQYF
J gene: TRBJ1-2; CDR3 length: 15; D gene: TRBD1; V gene: TRBV6-1; clone size: -; CDR3 protein: CASHPGTGVYYGYTF
J gene: TRBJ2-7; CDR3 length: 14; D gene: -; V gene: TRBV7-6; clone size: few; CDR3 protein: CASSLAQGLYEQYF
J gene: TRBJ2-5; CDR3 length: 14; D gene: -; V gene: TRBV7-2; clone size: -; CDR3 protein: CASSLVGGLETQYF
J gene: TRBJ2-7; CDR3 length: 14; D gene: -; V gene: TRBV23-1; clone size: few; CDR3 protein: CASNSRLTSYEQYF
J gene: TRBJ1-2; CDR3 length: 15; D gene: -; V gene: TRBV5-4; clone size: -; CDR3 protein: CASSLGGISNYGYTF
J gene: TRBJ2-7; CDR3 length: 14; D gene: TRBD2; V gene: TRBV19; clone size: -; CDR3 protein: CASSTAGGSYEQYF
J gene: TRBJ1-1; CDR3 length: 13; D gene: -; V gene: TRBV6-2/TRBV6-3; clone size: few; CDR3 protein: CASRGARGTEAFF
J gene: TRBJ1-5; CDR3 length: 13; D gene: -; V gene: TRBV10-3; clone size: once; CDR3 protein: CAISDGTDQPQHF
J gene: TRBJ1-6; CDR3 length: 15; D gene: -; V gene: TRBV20-1; clone size: medium-sized; CDR3 protein: CSAPVGTLYNSPLHF
J gene: TRBJ2-1; CDR3 length: 12; D gene: -; V gene: TRBV19; clone size: once; CDR3 protein: CASSRRRDEQFF
J gene: TRBJ2-1; CDR3 length: 15; D gene: -; V gene: TRBV7-2; clone size: few; CDR3 protein: CASSLAGIGGNEQFF
J gene: TRBJ2-3; CDR3 length: 18; D gene: TRBD2; V gene: TRBV20-1; clone size: -; CDR3 protein: CSARDLRRGGGGSDTQYF
J gene: TRBJ1-1; CDR3 length: 13; D gene: -; V gene: TRBV6-2/TRBV6-3; clone size: -; CDR3 protein: CASRPTGHTEAFF
J gene: TRBJ2-5; CDR3 length: 17; D gene: TRBD2; V gene: TRBV7-2; clone size: -; CDR3 protein: CASSLGIAGGPQETQYF
J gene: TRBJ2-7; CDR3 length: 16; D gene: TRBD1; V gene: TRBV6-1; clone size: -; CDR3 protein: CASMGTEDRRNYEQYF
J gene: TRBJ1-1; CDR3 length: 14; D gene: TRBD1; V gene: TRBV15; clone size: medium-sized; CDR3 protein: CATSTGQRDTEAFF
J gene: TRBJ2-7; CDR3 length: 16; D gene: TRBD1; V gene: TRBV5-4; clone size: -; CDR3 protein: CASSRGPGQGTYEQYF
J gene: TRBJ2-3; CDR3 length: 13; D gene: -; V gene: TRBV20-1; clone size: few; CDR3 protein: CSASGSGQDTQYF
J gene: TRBJ2-1; CDR3 length: 12; D gene: -; V gene: TRBV20-1; clone size: few; CDR3 protein: CSASYSYNEQFF
J gene: TRBJ1-2; CDR3 length: 15; D gene: -; V gene: TRBV19; clone size: -; CDR3 protein: CASSQVGRVNYGYTF
J gene: TRBJ2-5; CDR3 length: 13; D gene: -; V gene: TRBV19; clone size: -; CDR3 protein: CASRPSAGETQYF
J gene: TRBJ2-5; CDR3 length: 14; D gene: TRBD1; V gene: TRBV5-4; clone size: -; CDR3 protein: CASSLRQGQETQYF
J gene: TRBJ1-5; CDR3 length: 13; D gene: TRBD1; V gene: TRBV2; clone size: -; CDR3 protein: CASNDREFQPQHF
J gene: TRBJ2-7; CDR3 length: 15; D gene: TRBD2; V gene: TRBV7-9; clone size: -; CDR3 protein: CASSSQAGTTYEQYF
J gene: TRBJ2-3; CDR3 length: 12; D gene: -; V gene: TRBV21-1; clone size: -; CDR3 protein: CAFREWVDTQYF
J gene: TRBJ1-2; CDR3 length: 14; D gene: -; V gene: TRBV19; clone size: few; CDR3 protein: CASSAGVNNYGYTF
J gene: TRBJ1-2; CDR3 length: 17; D gene: -; V gene: TRBV6-1; clone size: -; CDR3 protein: CASSHTLRHSGFYGYTF
J gene: TRBJ1-2; CDR3 length: 15; D gene: -; V gene: TRBV19; clone size: -; CDR3 protein: CASTPGGHTPRGYTF
J gene: TRBJ1-2; CDR3 length: 15; D gene: TRBD1; V gene: TRBV7-2; clone size: many; CDR3 protein: CASSTQGAGIYGYTF
J gene: TRBJ1-2; CDR3 length: 13; D gene: -; V gene: TRBV20-1; clone size: few; CDR3 protein: CSARVTQGHGYTF
J gene: TRBJ2-1; CDR3 length: 12; D gene: TRBD1; V gene: TRBV20-1; clone size: -; CDR3 protein: CSARTGSNEQFF
J gene: TRBJ2-7; CDR3 length: 14; D gene: -; V gene: TRBV6-1; clone size: -; CDR3 protein: CASSQWQGRYEQYF
J gene: TRBJ1-1; CDR3 length: 14; D gene: -; V gene: TRBV7-3; clone size: -; CDR3 protein: CASSPGRLNTEAFF
J gene: TRBJ2-7; CDR3 length: 13; D gene: -; V gene: TRBV15; clone size: few; CDR3 protein: CATSRDLGYEQYF
J gene: TRBJ1-6; CDR3 length: 13; D gene: -; V gene: TRBV6-1; clone size: -; CDR3 protein: CASSLQGDSPLHF
J gene: TRBJ1-2; CDR3 length: 14; D gene: -; V gene: TRBV20-1; clone size: few; CDR3 protein: CSASNQVGSYGYTF
J gene: TRBJ2-1; CDR3 length: 14; D gene: TRBD2; V gene: TRBV7-9; clone size: -; CDR3 protein: CASSRGLAFNEQFF
J gene: TRBJ1-2; CDR3 length: 13; D gene: -; V gene: TRBV21-1; clone size: -; CDR3 protein: CASTQGRHYGYTF
J gene: TRBJ2-5; CDR3 length: 17; D gene: TRBD2; V gene: TRBV15; clone size: few; CDR3 protein: CATSRFPAGEPKETQYF
J gene: TRBJ1-5; CDR3 length: 15; D gene: TRBD1; V gene: TRBV5-1; clone size: -; CDR3 protein: CASSIDGTEGQPQHF
J gene: TRBJ1-1; CDR3 length: 16; D gene: -; V gene: TRBV5-6; clone size: -; CDR3 protein: CASSLGQLMMNTEAFF
J gene: TRBJ1-5; CDR3 length: 17; D gene: TRBD1; V gene: TRBV6-1; clone size: -; CDR3 protein: CASSEPIRDRGEEPQHF
J gene: TRBJ2-3; CDR3 length: 14; D gene: -; V gene: TRBV6-5; clone size: -; CDR3 protein: CASSYSLNGDTQYF
J gene: TRBJ1-5; CDR3 length: 14; D gene: -; V gene: TRBV4-3; clone size: -; CDR3 protein: CASSQGSGSRPQHF
J gene: TRBJ2-5; CDR3 length: 15; D gene: TRBD1; V gene: TRBV7-9; clone size: few; CDR3 protein: CASSIDRGLRETQYF
J gene: TRBJ2-1; CDR3 length: 16; D gene: -; V gene: TRBV7-9; clone size: -; CDR3 protein: CASSPGGSFSYNEQFF
J gene: TRBJ2-7; CDR3 length: 14; D gene: -; V gene: TRBV7-2; clone size: few; CDR3 protein: CASTPAASDDEQYF
J gene: TRBJ2-1; CDR3 length: 13; D gene: -; V gene: TRBV5-8; clone size: once; CDR3 protein: CASSADREQVKFF
J gene: TRBJ2-1; CDR3 length: 16; D gene: -; V gene: TRBV20-1; clone size: few; CDR3 protein: CSATEILVSPLREQFF
J gene: TRBJ1-6; CDR3 length: 12; D gene: -; V gene: TRBV2; clone size: once; CDR3 protein: CASGGANSPLHF